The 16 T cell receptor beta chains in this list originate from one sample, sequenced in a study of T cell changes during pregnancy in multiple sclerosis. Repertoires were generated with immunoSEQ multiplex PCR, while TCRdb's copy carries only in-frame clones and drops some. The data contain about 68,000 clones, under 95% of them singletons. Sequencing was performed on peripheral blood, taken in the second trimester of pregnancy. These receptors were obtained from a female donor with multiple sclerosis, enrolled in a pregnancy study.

This CDR3 is CASSLARDSANTGELFF. The DNA for the CDR3 is TGTGCCAGCAGCTTAGCGAGGGACAGTGCGAACACCGGGGAGCTGTTTTTT. The chain couples TRBV7-9 to TRBJ2-2, with 7 bases matching TRBD1. CDR3 length equals 17 residues. V gave up 0 bases and J gave up 0 bases; unmatched junction bases: 4. Per germline, CDR1 SEHNR and CDR2 FQNEAQ (reference sequence).

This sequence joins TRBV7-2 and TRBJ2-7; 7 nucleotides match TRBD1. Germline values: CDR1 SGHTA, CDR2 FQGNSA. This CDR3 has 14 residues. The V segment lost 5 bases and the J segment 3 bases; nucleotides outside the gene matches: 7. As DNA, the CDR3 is TGTGCCAGCAGCCCCCGCAGGGGGAACTACGAGCAGTACTTC. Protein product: CASSPRRGNYEQYF.

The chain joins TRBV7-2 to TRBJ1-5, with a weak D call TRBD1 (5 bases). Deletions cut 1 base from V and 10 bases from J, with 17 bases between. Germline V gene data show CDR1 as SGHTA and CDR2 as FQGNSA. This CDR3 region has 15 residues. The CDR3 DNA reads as TGTGCCAGCAGCTTAGGGGGCGGGGGAATCAACCCCCAGCATTTT. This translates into CASSLGGGGINPQHF.

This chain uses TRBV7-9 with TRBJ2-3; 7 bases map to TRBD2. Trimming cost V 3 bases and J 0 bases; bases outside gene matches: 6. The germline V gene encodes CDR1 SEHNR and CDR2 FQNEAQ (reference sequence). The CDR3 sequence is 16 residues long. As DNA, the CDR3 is TGTGCCAGCAGCTTTGGGGGGGACGCTAGCACAGATACGCAGTATTTT. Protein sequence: CASSFGGDASTDTQYF.

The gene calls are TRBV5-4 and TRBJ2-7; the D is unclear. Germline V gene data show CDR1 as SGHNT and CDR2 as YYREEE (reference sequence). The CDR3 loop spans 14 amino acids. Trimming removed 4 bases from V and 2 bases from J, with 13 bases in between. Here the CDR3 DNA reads TGTGCCAGCAGCCCGTCAGGAATTCCCTACGAGCAGTACTTC. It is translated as CASSPSGIPYEQYF.

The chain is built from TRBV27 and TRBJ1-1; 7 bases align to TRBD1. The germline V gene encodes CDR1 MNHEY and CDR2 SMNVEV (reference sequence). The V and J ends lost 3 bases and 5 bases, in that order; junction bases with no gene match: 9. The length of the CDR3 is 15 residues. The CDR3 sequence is CASSFGAGGWTEAFF. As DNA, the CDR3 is TGTGCCAGCAGTTTCGGGGCAGGGGGGTGGACTGAAGCTTTCTTT.

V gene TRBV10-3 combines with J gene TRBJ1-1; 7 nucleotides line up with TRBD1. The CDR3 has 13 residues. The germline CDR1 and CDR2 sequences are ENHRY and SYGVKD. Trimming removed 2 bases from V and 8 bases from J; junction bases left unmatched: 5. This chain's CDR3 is CAISEDREYEAFF. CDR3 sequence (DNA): TGTGCCATCAGTGAGGACAGGGAATACGAAGCTTTCTTT.

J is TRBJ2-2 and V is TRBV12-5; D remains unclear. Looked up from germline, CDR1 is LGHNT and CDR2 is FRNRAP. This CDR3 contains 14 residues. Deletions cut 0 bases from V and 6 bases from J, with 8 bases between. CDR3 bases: TGTGCTAGTGGTTTGGTTAGTAATGCCGGGGAGCTGTTTTTT. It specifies CASGLVSNAGELFF.

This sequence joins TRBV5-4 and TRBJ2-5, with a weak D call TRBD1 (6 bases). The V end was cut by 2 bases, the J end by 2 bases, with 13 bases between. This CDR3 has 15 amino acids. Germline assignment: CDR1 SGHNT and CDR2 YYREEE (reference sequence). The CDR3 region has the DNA TGTGCCAGCAGCTTTGACAGGCGGAGGCAAGAGACCCAGTACTTC. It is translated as CASSFDRRRQETQYF.

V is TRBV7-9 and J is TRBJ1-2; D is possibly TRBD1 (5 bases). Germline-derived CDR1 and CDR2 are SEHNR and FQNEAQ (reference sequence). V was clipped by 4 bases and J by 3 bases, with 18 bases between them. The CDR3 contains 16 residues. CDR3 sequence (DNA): TGTGCCAGCAGCTCCGGCCAGGGCGCCTCGGACTATGGCTACACCTTC. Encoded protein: CASSSGQGASDYGYTF.

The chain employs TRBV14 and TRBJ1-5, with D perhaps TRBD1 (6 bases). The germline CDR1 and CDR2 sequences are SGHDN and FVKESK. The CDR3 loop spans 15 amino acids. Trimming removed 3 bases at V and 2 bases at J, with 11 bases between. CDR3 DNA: TGTGCCAGCAGCCAGAAGGGGGTCGGCAATCAGCCCCAGCATTTT. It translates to CASSQKGVGNQPQHF.

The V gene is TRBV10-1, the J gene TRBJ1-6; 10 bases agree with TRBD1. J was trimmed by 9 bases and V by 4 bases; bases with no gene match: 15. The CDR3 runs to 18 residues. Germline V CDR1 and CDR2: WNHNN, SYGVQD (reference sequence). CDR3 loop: CASSADRGLPWLTSPLHF. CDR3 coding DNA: TGCGCCAGCAGTGCTGACAGGGGGCTACCTTGGCTAACTTCACCCCTCCACTTT.

CDR3 residues: CASSDGQGMNTEAFF. The CDR3 DNA reads TGTGCCAGCAGCGACGGACAGGGGATGAACACTGAAGCTTTCTTT. The rearrangement uses TRBV7-6 and TRBJ1-1; 9 nucleotides agree with TRBD1. Germline V gene lookup returns CDR1 SGHVS and CDR2 FNYEAQ. CDR3 length: 15 residues. The trim removed 5 bases at V and 0 bases at J, leaving 4 bases unmatched.

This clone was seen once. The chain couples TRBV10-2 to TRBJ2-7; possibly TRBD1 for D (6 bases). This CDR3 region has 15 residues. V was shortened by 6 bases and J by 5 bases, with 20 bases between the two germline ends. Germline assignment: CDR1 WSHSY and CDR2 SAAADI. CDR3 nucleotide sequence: TGCGCCAGCAGCCAACAGGGACCCATTCGGAACGAGCAGTACTTC. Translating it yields CASSQQGPIRNEQYF.

Here the CDR3 DNA reads TGTGCCAGCAGCGCAGAACCGCTGGGGGGGGGAGATACGCAGTATTTT. Translating it yields CASSAEPLGGGDTQYF. This rearrangement joins TRBV7-3 to TRBJ2-3, with 7 bases lining up with TRBD2. The CDR3 runs 16 residues. J lost 5 bases, V lost 5 bases, and 13 bases had no gene match. The V gene's germline CDR1 is SGHTA and CDR2 FQGTGA.

The CDR3, as DNA: TGTGCCAGCAGCGAGGGAACCTACAATGAGCAGTTCTTC. Residues: CASSEGTYNEQFF. V and J are TRBV5-6 and TRBJ2-1, with D perhaps matching TRBD2 (5 bases). With 4 bases removed from V and 2 bases from J, the gap between germline ends came to 7 bases. CDR1 SGHDT and CDR2 YYEEEE come from the germline V gene. CDR3 length: 13 residues.